The 29 T cell receptor beta chains below all came from one sample that was sequenced in a study of T cells in Graves' hyperthyroidism and ophthalmopathy. RNA transcripts yielded amplified TCR beta CDR3 regions. TCR CDR3 underwent first-round RT-PCR with the HTBI primer set. A single record per CDR3 protein comes from TCRdb applying MiXCR to the multiplex PCR reads. The table includes 600,000 or so distinct CDR3 sequences, approximately 44% detected once. The source material was peripheral blood or thyroid tissue (not recorded which). These receptors all come from a woman aged 18-29 years with Graves' hyperthyroidism.

V usage is TRBV7-6 and J usage is TRBJ1-2; the D gene is possibly TRBD1 (6 bases). CDR1 SGHVS and CDR2 FNYEAQ come from the germline V gene. V lost 5 bases and J lost 8, with 12 bases in between. CDR3 length: 12 amino acids. The CDR3 here is CASSRGLSGYTF. CDR3 nucleotide sequence: TGTGCCAGCAGCAGGGGGTTGTCGGGCTACACCTTC.

This clonotype was detected many times. The rearrangement joins TRBV9 to TRBJ2-6; possibly TRBD2 for D (6 bases). From germline, CDR1 is SGDLS and CDR2 YYNGEE. V was cut by 5 bases and J by 1 base, with 10 bases left in between. The CDR3 is 15 residues long. The CDR3 spells CASSIGGSGANVLTF. In DNA, the CDR3 is TGTGCCAGCAGTATCGGGGGTTCTGGGGCCAACGTCCTGACTTTC.

The V gene is TRBV13, the J gene TRBJ1-3; D gene uncertain. V lost 3 bases and J 4 bases, leaving 13 bases between the germline ends. CDR3 length equals 15 residues. Germline assignment: CDR1 PRHDT and CDR2 FYEKMQ (reference sequence). CDR3 DNA: TGTGCCAGCAGCTTTCGGACGAGCTTGGGAAACACCATATATTTT. It specifies CASSFRTSLGNTIYF.

This chain joins TRBV24-1 and TRBJ1-4, with D possibly matching TRBD1 (6 bases). CDR1 KGHDR and CDR2 SFDVKD come from the germline V gene. The CDR3 runs 15 residues. CDR3 sequence reads: CATPLPRDTYEKLFF. CDR3 in DNA: TGTGCGACCCCCCTACCTCGGGACACCTATGAAAAACTGTTTTTT.

This chain links TRBV7-3 with TRBJ2-7; TRBD1 agrees at 10 bases. Trimming cost V 1 base and J 3 bases; bases outside gene matches: 3. The CDR3 consists of 15 residues. Germline V lookup: CDR1 SGHTA, CDR2 FQGTGA. The CDR3 DNA follows: TGTGCCAGCAGCTTAAGCGGACAGGGGGTCTACGAGCAGTACTTC. Translating it yields CASSLSGQGVYEQYF.

The DNA of the CDR3 is TGTGCCAGCAGCCACCGGCCGGGGGGCAATCAGCCCCAGCATTTT. It codes for CASSHRPGGNQPQHF. The chain links TRBV2 to TRBJ1-5, with D possibly matching TRBD1 (5 bases). Trimming removed 6 bases from V and 2 bases from J, with 14 bases in between. CDR3 size: 15 residues. In germline, CDR1 is SNHLY, CDR2 FYNNEI.

The chain carries TRBV29-1 and TRBJ2-7; 11 positions match TRBD2. The J call may be mistaken, given a closer DNA end match to TRBJ2-1. The germline V gene has CDR1 SQVTM and CDR2 ANQGSEA. This CDR3 is built from 15 residues. CDR3 nucleotide sequence: TGCAGCGTTTCCAAGGGACTAGCGGAAAACAATGAGCAGTTCTTC. It is translated as CSVSKGLAENNEQFF.

The chain employs TRBV29-1 and TRBJ1-4, with unresolved D. Trimming took off 8 bases at V and 6 bases at J, with 13 bases between the two ends. CDR3 size: 12 residues. Per the germline V gene, CDR1 is SQVTM and CDR2 is ANQGSEA. The CDR3 DNA is TGCAGCCAGACGGGGATTCATGAAAAACTGTTTTTT. It encodes CSQTGIHEKLFF.

The chain carries TRBV15 and TRBJ2-6, with D unclear. V was shortened by 3 bases and J by 4 bases, with 10 bases between the two germline ends. Germline CDR1 is LNHNV and CDR2 is YYDKDF (reference sequence). The CDR3 loop spans 15 amino acids. The CDR3 nucleotides are TGTGCCACCAGCAGCTTGGCGGCAGGGGCCAACGTCCTGACTTTC. Translating it yields CATSSLAAGANVLTF.

As DNA, the CDR3 is TGCAGCGTGGTCCGACTAGCGGGGAGAAACATTCAGCCCCAGCATTTT. It is translated as CSVVRLAGRNIQPQHF. The chain carries TRBV29-1 and TRBJ1-5; no clear D. V lost 6 bases, J lost 6 bases, and 24 bases lay in between. The CDR3 is made up of 16 amino acids. Germline loops: CDR1 SQVTM, CDR2 ANQGSEA. The full variable domain, rest sourced from reference TRBV29-1 and TRBJ1-5, is SAVISQKPSRDICQRGTSLTIQCQVDSQVTMMFWYRQQPGQSLTLIATANQGSEATYESGFVIDKFPISRPNLTFSTLTVSNMSPEDSSIYLCSVVRLAGRNIQPQHFGDGTRLSIL.

This chain links TRBV29-1 with TRBJ2-3; D is perhaps TRBD1 (5 bases). Looked up from germline, CDR1 is SQVTM and CDR2 is ANQGSEA. There are 13 residues in the CDR3. The V gene lost 3 bases and the J gene lost 3 bases, with 10 bases spanning the gap. The CDR3 DNA reads as TGCAGCGTTGACCAGGGCAAAACAGATACGCAGTATTTT. Protein product: CSVDQGKTDTQYF.

The table lists this clonotype with many counts. The V and J genes are TRBV2 and TRBJ2-7; D may be TRBD1 (5 bases). Germline V gene sequence: CDR1 SNHLY, CDR2 FYNNEI. The CDR3 has 11 residues. V gave up 7 bases and J gave up 4 bases, with 8 bases separating them. CDR3 DNA sequence: TGTGCCAGCACCGACAGTTACGAGCAGTACTTC. It encodes CASTDSYEQYF. The variable domain in full, completed from reference TRBV2 and TRBJ2-7, reads EPEVTQTPSHQVTQMGQEVILRCVPISNHLYFYWYRQILGQKVEFLVSFYNNEISEKSEIFDDQFSVERPDGSNFTLKIRSTKLEDSAMYFCASTDSYEQYFGPGTRLTVT.

This clonotype came up a few times. V is TRBV19 and J is TRBJ1-1; D might be TRBD1 (6 bases). The germline V gene has CDR1 LNHDA and CDR2 SQIVND (reference sequence). The CDR3 spans 14 residues. Trimming shortened V by 1 base and J by 6 bases, and 12 bases separated the two germline ends. The CDR3 sequence: CASSIGTVFAEAFF. The CDR3 DNA reads as TGTGCCAGTAGTATAGGGACAGTTTTCGCTGAAGCTTTCTTT.

V is TRBV19 and J is TRBJ1-5; a weak D match, TRBD1 (6 bases). The CDR3 spans 15 residues. Germline lookup yields CDR1 LNHDA and CDR2 SQIVND (reference sequence). V dropped 7 bases and J dropped 14 bases, with 27 bases sitting between them. The CDR3 nucleotides read TGTGCCAGTACCCCTCCGGGGGCCGGTATATCCTACGAGCATTTT. Translation gives CASTPPGAGISYEHF.

The chain carries TRBV10-3 and TRBJ1-6; 10 nucleotides match TRBD1. CDR1 ENHRY and CDR2 SYGVKD come from the germline V gene. V dropped 6 bases and J dropped 11; count of bases not matched to a gene: 10. CDR3 length: 15 residues. The DNA of the CDR3 is TGTGCCATCAGCCGGGGCGGGGACAGGGGTACACCCCTCCACTTT. Translated, it gives CAISRGGDRGTPLHF.

The chain employs TRBV20-1 and TRBJ1-5, with D possibly TRBD1 on 5 matching bases. Germline loops: CDR1 DFQATT, CDR2 SNEGSKA (reference sequence). The CDR3 has 15 amino acids. Trimming pared 6 bases from V and 0 bases from J, leaving 15 bases between. Here the CDR3 DNA reads TGCAGTGCCATGAACCAGGGTTATAGCAATCAGCCCCAGCATTTT. It is translated as CSAMNQGYSNQPQHF.

This rearrangement joins TRBV12-3 or TRBV12-4 to TRBJ2-7; the D gene is possibly TRBD1 (5 bases). V was cut by 3 bases and J by 3 bases, with 9 bases left in between. The CDR3 spans 13 residues. The CDR3 reads CASSLIDSYEQYF. The CDR3 nucleotides read TGTGCCAGCAGTTTGATAGACAGCTACGAGCAGTACTTC.

This chain joins TRBV12-3 or TRBV12-4 and TRBJ1-5; a weak D match, TRBD1 (6 bases). Trimming stripped 1 base from V and 7 bases from J, with 8 bases between. This CDR3 region has 13 residues. DNA for the CDR3: TGTGCCAGCAGTTTAGAGAGGGGGCAGCCCCAGCATTTT. Residues: CASSLERGQPQHF.

This clonotype appeared many times. The DNA of the CDR3 is TGTGCCATCAGTGATCCCCGGGAGGGAACCTACGAGCAGTACTTC. This codes for CAISDPREGTYEQYF. The rearrangement uses TRBV10-3 and TRBJ2-7; 8 nucleotides agree with TRBD2. The CDR3 is 15 residues long. CDR1 and CDR2 from the germline V gene are ENHRY and SYGVKD. The trim removed 3 bases at V and 2 bases at J, leaving 6 bases unmatched.

This rearrangement joins TRBV2 to TRBJ1-1; D remains ambiguous. The V gene's germline CDR1 is SNHLY and CDR2 FYNNEI. The CDR3 runs to 15 residues. DNA of the CDR3: TGTACCACCGAAGCCCGACGGGAGCTGAACACTGAAGCTTTCTTT. Translation: CTTEARRELNTEAFF.

The genes are TRBV20-1 and TRBJ1-6; 7 bases are a match to TRBD1. The CDR3 is made up of 17 amino acids. V lost 5 bases to trimming and J lost 0 bases; unmatched junction nucleotides: 10. From germline, CDR1 is DFQATT and CDR2 SNEGSKA (reference sequence). The CDR3 protein is CSAGLTGWLSYNSPLHF. In nucleotides, the CDR3 is TGCAGTGCTGGGTTGACAGGGTGGCTCTCCTATAATTCACCCCTCCACTTT.

The CDR3 loop reads CATRQGNSPLHF. In DNA form, the CDR3 reads TGTGCCACGAGACAGGGAAATTCACCCCTCCACTTT. V is TRBV19 and J is TRBJ1-6; 7 bases agree with TRBD1. V trimming: 10 bases; J trimming: 7 bases; junction bases outside the gene matches: 4. Germline CDR1 is LNHDA and CDR2 is SQIVND (reference sequence). CDR3 length: 12 amino acids.

This clonotype was recorded at least ten times. The chain has TRBV29-1 and TRBJ1-1; D gene uncertain. The CDR3 contains 13 residues. Germline loops: CDR1 SQVTM, CDR2 ANQGSEA. V lost 4 bases and J lost 3, with 12 bases in between. CDR3 sequence (DNA): TGCAGCGTTGTAAACCTGAGGGACACTGAAGCTTTCTTT. Its translation is CSVVNLRDTEAFF.

This clonotype appeared many times. The rearrangement joins TRBV25-1 to TRBJ2-6; 7 positions match TRBD1. After removal of 7 bases from V and 2 bases from J, the junction contained 2 bases not matched to a gene. This CDR3 is 14 amino acids long. Germline CDR1 and CDR2: MGHDK and SYGVNS. CDR3 in amino acids: CASMTGTGANVLTF. The DNA of the CDR3 is TGTGCCAGCATGACAGGGACTGGGGCCAACGTCCTGACTTTC.

In regard to this clonotype: A much more abundant neighbour one base away suggests this may be a read error. The gene calls are TRBV2 and TRBJ1-4, with D unclear. CDR1 is SNHLY, CDR2 FYNNEI, per germline. Trimming cost V 7 bases and J 1 base, with 4 bases left between them. The CDR3 covers 12 residues. This CDR3 reads CASMGTNEKLFF. The CDR3, as DNA: TGTGCCAGCATGGGAACTAATGAAAAACTGTTTTTT.

This clonotype was seen only once. In DNA, the CDR3 is TGTGCCAGCAAGGTCTGGGGCAGCAATCAGCCCCAGCATTTT. Translated, it gives CASKVWGSNQPQHF. The genes are TRBV2 and TRBJ1-5; TRBD1 might be the D (5 bases). CDR1 and CDR2 from the germline V gene are SNHLY and FYNNEI. The CDR3 runs 14 residues. V gave up 7 bases and J gave up 1 base, with 11 bases separating them.

This clonotype was counted a few times. The genes are TRBV11-2 and TRBJ2-6; D is perhaps TRBD1 (6 bases). The CDR3 is 18 amino acids. Germline CDR1 SGHAT, CDR2 FQNNGV. V was trimmed by 3 bases and J by 1 base, leaving 16 bases between them. In nucleotides, the CDR3 is TGTGCCAGCAGCTTCCAACCTTTCGGACAGTCTGGGGCCAACGTCCTGACTTTC. Translating it yields CASSFQPFGQSGANVLTF. The full variable domain, its missing parts supplied by reference TRBV11-2 and TRBJ2-6, is EAGVAQSPRYKIIEKRQSVAFWCNPISGHATLYWYQQILGQGPKLLIQFQNNGVVDDSQLPKDRFSAERLKGVDSTLKIQPAKLEDSAVYLCASSFQPFGQSGANVLTFGAGSRLTVL.

Worth noting for this clonotype: The junction and the germline gene differ at one end; a read error may be behind it. The V and J genes are TRBV10-3 and TRBJ1-4; possible D gene TRBD1, 6 bases. This CDR3 has 17 amino acids. Germline V CDR1 and CDR2: ENHRY, SYGVKD. CDR3 in DNA: TGTGCCAGCAGTGAGAGGGGGGGAGGGGACCCTAATGAAAAACTGTTTTTT. As protein: CASSERGGGDPNEKLFF.

The table lists this clonotype with many counts. The gene calls are TRBV7-9 and TRBJ2-7, with TRBD2 matching over 8 bases. The V gene's germline CDR1 is SEHNR and CDR2 FQNEAQ (reference sequence). Germline trimming cut 4 bases from V and 5 bases from J; bases unmatched to any gene: 10. This CDR3 is built from 15 residues. As DNA, the CDR3 is TGTGCCAGCAGCTCATCGGGAGGGCAGGGCGACGAGCAGTACTTC. This sequence encodes CASSSSGGQGDEQYF.